One sample yielded the 31 T cell receptor beta chains listed below, sequenced in a study of tumor and adjacent non-tumor tissue in lung cancer. The library came from three nested PCR rounds adapted from ARM-PCR protocols. TCRdb processed the multiplex PCR reads anew with MiXCR; each CDR3 protein has one entry. The sample includes some 100,000 distinct CDR3 sequences, 75% to 85% seen only once; the top ten take 30%. This sample's RNA came from whole unsorted tissue. The normal lung tissue was taken more than 3 cm from the tumor edge. Sequenced material: distant non-tumor lung tissue. The receptors originated from a man aged 60 to 75 with small cell lung cancer.

This chain uses TRBV6-5 with TRBJ1-3; TRBD1 might be the D (6 bases). Trimming took 0 bases from V and 1 from J, leaving 13 bases between them. The CDR3 covers 17 residues. Per the germline V gene, CDR1 is MNHEY and CDR2 is SVGAGI. The CDR3: CASSYSMGGGSGNTIYF. CDR3 DNA: TGTGCCAGCAGTTACTCGATGGGAGGGGGTTCTGGAAACACCATATATTTT.

The chain carries TRBV4-2 and TRBJ2-2; TRBD2 matches at 9 bases. This CDR3 has 14 residues. The germline V gene encodes CDR1 LGHNA and CDR2 YNFKEQ. V trimming: 7 bases; J trimming: 7 bases; junction bases outside the gene matches: 7. Here the CDR3 DNA reads TGTGCCAGCAAACTAGCGGGTGATGGCGGGGAGCTGTTTTTT. Protein sequence: CASKLAGDGGELFF.

As concerns this clonotype: At one of its ends the junction is not consistent with the germline gene, which may arise from a read error. The genes are TRBV12-3 or TRBV12-4 and TRBJ2-7; the D gene is possibly TRBD1 (6 bases). The CDR3 consists of 15 residues. The CDR3: CVSSSGTSFSYEQYF. The CDR3 DNA sequence: TGTGTCAGCAGTTCGGGGACATCCTTCTCCTACGAGCAGTACTTC.

In regard to this clonotype: No conserved phenylalanine or tryptophan ends this CDR3, so it is likely a read error. The V and J genes are TRBV5-1 and TRBJ1-1; 7 bases line up with TRBD1. Germline V lookup: CDR1 SGHRS, CDR2 YFSETQ. This CDR3 has 14 amino acids. V dropped 8 bases and J dropped 5; count of bases not matched to a gene: 12. CDR3 region: CASRQGSSPTEAFY. The CDR3 DNA reads as TGCGCCAGTCGACAGGGATCATCTCCGACTGAAGCTTTCTAT.

This clonotype was seen repeatedly, ten times or more. Just one base apart from a much larger clone, this may be a read error. V gene TRBV12-5 combines with J gene TRBJ2-1, with 11 bases aligning to TRBD1. The CDR3 sequence is 16 residues long. Germline V lookup: CDR1 LGHNT, CDR2 FRNRAP. Unmatched junction bases numbered 14, after V lost 5 bases and J lost 11 bases. The CDR3 region has the DNA TGTGCTAGTGGTGTGGCTTGGGGACAGGGGGTTTATAAGCAGTTCTTC. This gives the protein CASGVAWGQGVYKQFF. Full variable domain (outside the CDR3, taken from reference TRBV12-5 and TRBJ2-1): DARVTQTPRHKVTEMGQEVTMRCQPILGHNTVFWYRQTMMQGLELLAYFRNRAPLDDSGMPKDRFSAEMPDATLATLKIQPSEPRDSAVYFCASGVAWGQGVYKQFFGPGTRLTVL.

The sample holds a few counts of this clonotype. Just one base apart from a much larger clone, this may be a read error. This chain uses TRBV29-1 with TRBJ1-1; TRBD1 matches 12 bases. Germline-derived CDR1 and CDR2 are SQVTM and ANQGSEA. CDR3 length equals 14 residues. V was pared by 6 bases and J by 11 bases, with 13 bases of the junction left unmatched. The CDR3 sequence is CSVTRDRGLSVAFF. The CDR3 nucleotides read TGCAGCGTGACCCGGGACAGGGGGCTCAGTGTGGCTTTCTTT.

This clonotype came up a few times. The chain employs TRBV5-1 and TRBJ2-3; tentatively, D is TRBD2 (6 bases). This CDR3 is 13 amino acids long. The V gene's germline CDR1 is SGHRS and CDR2 YFSETQ. Deletions cut 5 bases from V and 3 bases from J, with 10 bases between. The CDR3 protein is CASRWRDTDTQYF. The CDR3 DNA follows: TGCGCCAGCAGATGGAGGGATACAGATACGCAGTATTTT.

The chain employs TRBV19 and TRBJ1-5, with D maybe TRBD1 (6 bases). This CDR3 is built from 15 residues. In germline, CDR1 is LNHDA, CDR2 SQIVND (reference sequence). V lost 4 bases and J lost 5, with 15 bases in between. DNA of the CDR3: TGTGCCAGTAGTACAAGACAGGAGGCCGATCAGCCCCAGCATTTT. It yields the protein CASSTRQEADQPQHF.

The chain links TRBV6-1 to TRBJ2-2; TRBD2 might be the D (5 bases). Germline loops: CDR1 MNHNS, CDR2 SASEGT. The CDR3 length is 14 residues. CDR3 bases: TGTGTCACAAAACGGGATCCCGCCACCGGGGAGCTGTTTTTT. Protein sequence: CVTKRDPATGELFF.

Points on this clonotype: The junction does not match germline at one end; this may be a read error. The chain has TRBV5-8 and TRBJ2-5; maybe TRBD1 (7 bases). Per the germline V gene, CDR1 is SGHTS and CDR2 is YDEGEE. CDR3 size: 17 residues. CDR3 in DNA: TGTGCCAGCAGCCGAGGGAGGACAGGTCTACAGGTGGAGACCCAGTGCTTC. Translation: CASSRGRTGLQVETQCF.

For this clonotype: The CDR3 end shows no conserved phenylalanine or tryptophan, and so a read error is likely. The chain has TRBV5-5 and TRBJ2-1; 13 nucleotides match TRBD2. The CDR3 spans 16 residues. With 4 bases clipped from V and 13 bases from J, the junction kept 14 bases outside the gene matches. Germline-derived CDR1 and CDR2 are SGHKS and YYEKEE (reference sequence). As DNA, the CDR3 is TGTGCCAGCAGCCGTGGACTAGCGGGAGATTTCAGTGAACAGTTCCTC. It translates to CASSRGLAGDFSEQFL.

This clonotype was detected only a few times. No conserved phenylalanine or tryptophan ends this CDR3, so it is likely a read error. The chain is built from TRBV13 and TRBJ2-3; TRBD2 matches at 8 bases. Germline V lookup: CDR1 PRHDT, CDR2 FYEKMQ (reference sequence). The CDR3 has 15 residues. CDR3 sequence reads: CASSPSGLSTDMQYL. The DNA of the CDR3 is TGTGCCAGCAGCCCTAGCGGGCTGAGCACAGATATGCAGTATCTT.

As regards this clonotype: One end of the junction varies from germline; a read error may be responsible. The rearrangement links TRBV12-3 or TRBV12-4 to TRBJ2-3; 8 bases are a match to TRBD2. The CDR3 is 16 amino acids. CDR3 protein: CASSIPSSGITDTQYF. The CDR3 nucleotides read TGTGCCAGCAGTATCCCGAGTAGCGGGATCACAGATACGCAATATTTT.

Comments on this clonotype: A read error may account for a junction end that differs from germline. V is TRBV12-3 or TRBV12-4 and J is TRBJ2-6; D not resolved. The CDR3 has 17 residues. The CDR3 region is CASSPDNSDSRANVLTF. The CDR3 DNA reads TGTGCCAGCAGTCCCGATAACAGTGACTCTAGGGCCAACGTCCTGACTTTC.

The chain joins TRBV6-1 to TRBJ2-2, with D unclear. Germline CDR1 MNHNS, CDR2 SASEGT. There are 14 residues in the CDR3. V was trimmed by 8 bases and J by 3 bases, leaving 13 bases between them. The CDR3 DNA follows: TGTGCCAGCTGGGTCCCCGCGGACACCGGGGAGCTGTTTTTT. This codes for CASWVPADTGELFF.

Worth noting for this clonotype: One end of the junction does not line up with germline, which may come from a read error. This rearrangement joins TRBV11-2 to TRBJ1-6, with D tentatively TRBD1 (6 bases). This CDR3 has 14 residues. From germline, CDR1 is SGHAT and CDR2 FQNNGV. The CDR3 sequence is CASSLDRGNSPIHF. The CDR3 nucleotides are TGTGCCAGCAGCTTAGACAGGGGTAATTCACCCATCCACTTT. Supplemented by reference TRBV11-2 and TRBJ1-6, the full variable domain reads EAGVAQSPRYKIIEKRQSVAFWCNPISGHATLYWYQQILGQGPKLLIQFQNNGVVDDSQLPKDRFSAERLKGVDSTLKIQPAKLEDSAVYLCASSLDRGNSPIHFGNGTRLTVT.

Regarding this clonotype: The CDR3 ends on some other residue instead of the conserved phenylalanine or tryptophan, so this is likely a read error. The genes are TRBV29-1 and TRBJ2-1; 7 nucleotides line up with TRBD2. J gave up 8 bases and V 7 bases, and 17 bases lay outside the gene matches. The CDR3 sequence is 15 residues long. The germline V gene has CDR1 SQVTM and CDR2 ANQGSEA. The CDR3, as DNA: TGCAGCGGAGCCCCGTTGCGGGGGTATTGCGATGAGCAGTTCTAC. This translates into CSGAPLRGYCDEQFY.

This clonotype was observed many times. The chain uses TRBV29-1 and TRBJ2-5, with TRBD2 matching 7 bases. Germline V gene data show CDR1 as SQVTM and CDR2 as ANQGSEA. With V trimmed by 3 bases and J by 12 bases, 19 bases remained unmatched. This CDR3 has 15 amino acids. DNA of the CDR3: TGCAGCGTTGATAGCGGCGCGGGGGACCCGTTAGCTGAGTACTTC. This gives the protein CSVDSGAGDPLAEYF.

A remark on this clonotype: Lacking the conserved final phenylalanine or tryptophan, this CDR3 likely reflects a read error. The chain employs TRBV11-2 and TRBJ2-1, with 10 bases aligning to TRBD2. Germline V lookup: CDR1 SGHAT, CDR2 FQNNGV. CDR3 size: 18 residues. This CDR3 is CTSRLGVAGGYYYNEQFL. The CDR3 DNA sequence: TGTACCAGCAGGTTAGGAGTAGCGGGAGGCTACTACTACAATGAGCAGTTCCTC.

The sample holds a few counts of this clonotype. The genes are TRBV18 and TRBJ2-7; D unresolved. CDR3 size: 13 residues. From germline, CDR1 is KGHSH and CDR2 LQKENI. V was shortened by 4 bases and J by 1 base, with 8 bases between the two germline ends. The CDR3 here is CASSQGPSYEQYV. Written as DNA, the CDR3 is TGTGCCAGCTCACAAGGGCCATCCTACGAGCAGTACGTC.

This chain connects TRBV5-1 to TRBJ1-1; D not certain. Between the trimmed V and J ends, which lost 4 bases and 5 bases, there was a span of 15 bases. Germline V CDR1 and CDR2: SGHRS, YFSETQ. The CDR3 length is 14 residues. This chain's CDR3 is CASSPTIQNTEAFF. In DNA form, the CDR3 reads TGCGCCAGCAGCCCGACAATTCAGAATACTGAAGCTTTCTTT.

This clonotype has only a few counts. Just one base apart from a much larger clone, this may be a read error. The gene calls are TRBV6-6 and TRBJ1-2; TRBD1 aligns across 7 bases. CDR3 size: 15 residues. Germline V CDR1 and CDR2: MNHNY, SVGAGI (reference sequence). V lost 0 bases and J lost 0; bases outside the gene matches: 1. As DNA, the CDR3 is TGTGCCAGCAGTTACTCGACAGGGACTAACTATGGCTACACCTTC. It encodes CASSYSTGTNYGYTF.

The chain joins TRBV18 to TRBJ1-2; D is uncertain. This CDR3 spans 14 amino acids. V was pared by 1 base and J by 4 bases, with 10 bases between. Looked up from germline, CDR1 is KGHSH and CDR2 is LQKENI. The CDR3 DNA follows: TGTGCCAGCTCACCACGTACCCCAGTCTATGGCTACACCTTC. It is translated as CASSPRTPVYGYTF.

This rearrangement joins TRBV7-2 to TRBJ2-7; the D is unclear. V lost 0 bases and J 5 bases, leaving 14 bases between the germline ends. Germline V gene lookup returns CDR1 SGHTA and CDR2 FQGNSA. The CDR3 is 15 amino acids. The CDR3 DNA sequence: TGTGCCAGCAGCTTAGCCAGCTTACGTACTAACGAGCAGTACTTC. Its protein product is CASSLASLRTNEQYF.

The chain is built from TRBV12-3 or TRBV12-4 and TRBJ2-3; no definite D call. The CDR3 totals 17 residues. Trimming took 6 bases from V and 6 from J, leaving 25 bases between them. CDR3 in amino acids: CASSSRRTCRRGDTQYF. CDR3 nucleotides: TGTGCCAGCAGCTCCCGACGAACTTGCAGGAGAGGTGATACGCAGTATTTT.

On this clonotype itself: Here the CDR3 omits its conserved ending phenylalanine or tryptophan, so a read error is the likely source. The V call is TRBV30, the J call TRBJ1-5; tentative D call: TRBD1 (5 bases). CDR1 is GTSNPN, CDR2 SVGIG, per germline (reference sequence). This CDR3 comprises 14 residues. CDR3 in DNA: TGTGCATGGAGTCAGATGGCAGGGCATCAGCCCCAGCATTAT. Protein sequence: CAWSQMAGHQPQHY.

Comment on this clonotype: One base away lies a much larger clone, so this may be a sequencing read error. The CDR3 does not close with the conserved phenylalanine or tryptophan, likely indicating a read error. The chain joins TRBV5-6 to TRBJ2-7, with a tentative D call TRBD1 (6 bases). V gave up 0 bases and J gave up 1 base, with 11 bases separating them. The CDR3 spans 15 residues. Germline V gene sequence: CDR1 SGHDT, CDR2 YYEEEE. For the CDR3, the DNA is TGTGCCAGCAGCTTGGGGTTACAGGGATCCTACGAGCAGTACCTC. Its protein product is CASSLGLQGSYEQYL.

Note on this clonotype: One junction end does not reproduce the germline sequence, and a read error may be involved. The V and J genes are TRBV29-1 and TRBJ2-1, with D possibly being TRBD1 (6 bases). Germline V gene sequence: CDR1 SQVTM, CDR2 ANQGSEA. CDR3 length: 13 residues. The CDR3 bases are TGCAGAGACAAGACAGGTATCTACAATGAGCAGTTCTTT. Translation gives CRDKTGIYNEQFF.

This clonotype appeared once. At one end the junction does not follow the germline gene, possibly because of a read error. The rearrangement joins TRBV11-2 to TRBJ1-1; D might be TRBD1 (5 bases). This CDR3 comprises 12 residues. The V gene's germline CDR1 is SGHAT and CDR2 FQNNGV. This CDR3 is CANSLVIGEAFF. CDR3 DNA sequence: TGTGCCAACAGCTTAGTCATAGGGGAGGCTTTCTTT.

To note about this clonotype: One junction end does not reproduce the germline sequence, and a read error may be involved. The rearrangement links TRBV29-1 to TRBJ2-2; D tentatively reads TRBD1 or TRBD2 (5 bases each). Germline loops: CDR1 SQVTM, CDR2 ANQGSEA. The CDR3 runs 13 residues. CDR3 protein: CSVHEGNTVELFF. Written as DNA, the CDR3 is TGCAGCGTTCACGAGGGGAACACCGTGGAGCTGTTTTTT.

This clonotype was counted only a few times. This sequence joins TRBV5-1 and TRBJ2-2; D is unresolved. V was cut by 0 bases and J by 8 bases, with 14 bases left in between. Per germline, CDR1 SGHRS and CDR2 YFSETQ. This CDR3 contains 15 residues. CDR3 loop: CASSLDVSVLGELFF. As DNA, the CDR3 is TGCGCCAGCAGCTTGGATGTCAGCGTCCTAGGGGAGCTGTTTTTT.